The clone carrying this TCR beta chain was seen repeatedly, ten times or more. This specimen belongs to a study of Graves' ophthalmopathy and Graves' hyperthyroidism. The TCR beta CDR3 regions underwent amplification from RNA transcripts. First-round RT-PCR with HTBI primers preceded a second-round multiplex PCR. One entry per CDR3 protein results from TCRdb running MiXCR on the multiplex PCR reads. The table includes some 750,000 distinct CDR3 sequences, 40% detected once. This TCR was sampled from an adult man with Graves' ophthalmopathy. The sample comprised peripheral blood.

The CDR3 reads CASSDNSNSPLHF. In DNA form, the CDR3 reads TGTGCCAGCAGTGACAACAGTAATTCACCCCTCCACTTT. The chain employs TRBV6-1 and TRBJ1-6, with unresolved D. The CDR3 length is 13 residues. CDR1 and CDR2 from the germline V gene are MNHNS and SASEGT. The germline V and J ends were trimmed by 3 bases and 6 bases, with 6 bases remaining between them.